This T cell receptor (beta chain) is drawn from a study of B cell selection in AIRE deficiency. Per the original methods: Treg pools: 50,000 to 70,000 distinct patient, approximately 92,000 donor TCRbeta sequences. Clones were read by immunoSEQ multiplex PCR, and TCRdb kept only the in-frame ones, dropping some. The D gene and trimming were derived from the DNA, and the V and J assignments and clone size from that table. The table includes fewer than 15,000 clones, under 95% detected once. With regard to this clone: Its antigen is unidentified.

The regulatory T cell sort gate was CD4+CD25hiCD127low/negative. Broader study findings: Only 9.3% of approximately 3,700 shared Treg sequences were patient-specific; around 33% healthy-specific. About 30.6% of healthy-shared Treg TCRbeta sequences appeared in patient Tconv cells.

The CDR3 spans 16 residues. From germline, CDR1 is MRHNA and CDR2 SNTAGT. V dropped 0 bases and J dropped 1 base, with 12 bases sitting between them. V gene TRBV6-4 combines with J gene TRBJ1-1; D uncertain. The receptor was isolated from a human donor with AIRE deficiency. Sequencing input: Tregs sorted from PBMCs. The CDR3 here is CASSDSMNWGNTEAFF. CDR3 bases: TGTGCCAGCAGTGACTCAATGAACTGGGGGAACACTGAAGCTTTCTTT.